The present entry profiles one T cell receptor (beta chain) with its context. As yet, its antigen is unknown. The PCR ran on 60 Vbeta and 13 Jbeta primers. Data came from immunoSEQ multiplex PCR; TCRdb stores just in-frame clones and leaves some out. The sample shows 110,000 to 150,000 clones, around 80% of them seen only once. V was clipped by 9 bases and J by 6 bases, with 27 bases between them. This CDR3 has 18 amino acids. Germline assignment: CDR1 LNHDA and CDR2 SQIVND (reference sequence). This sample was taken from a study of cytomegalovirus exposure and HLA in healthy donors. Overall study findings and caveats: More clonal expansion characterized HLA-associated TCR beta chains than equally common others in a later analysis.

This TCR derives from a boy aged 2 to 10 in good health and CMV-seronegative. This chain joins TRBV19 and TRBJ1-6; a possible D gene is TRBD1 (6 bases). The sample comprised PBMCs. The CDR3 region has the DNA TGTGCCAGCAGAACGGGCCGGGACACCACAACGCCTAATTCACCCCTCCACTTT. Translation gives CASRTGRDTTTPNSPLHF.